The present entry profiles one T cell receptor (beta chain) with its context. The data were obtained in a study of cytomegalovirus exposure and HLA in healthy donors. Primers for the PCR totalled 60 Vbeta and 13 Jbeta. Repertoires were generated with immunoSEQ multiplex PCR, while TCRdb's copy carries only in-frame clones and drops some. The sample carries roughly 86,000 clones, almost 80% recorded once. The CDR3 runs 14 residues. Germline V gene lookup returns CDR1 SGHVS and CDR2 FQNEAQ. V trimming: 1 base; J trimming: 12 bases; junction bases outside the gene matches: 7. This rearrangement joins TRBV7-8 to TRBJ2-4; 9 bases agree with TRBD2. Sequencing used PBMCs. This TCR came from a female donor in good health and CMV-seronegative. Here the CDR3 reads CASSLDGTSPRQYF. For the CDR3, the DNA is TGTGCCAGCAGCTTAGACGGGACTAGCCCCCGTCAGTACTTC.